The 11 T cell receptor beta chains below come from one sample, sequenced in a study of shared clonotypes between healthy human individuals. Clones were read by immunoSEQ multiplex PCR, and TCRdb kept only the in-frame ones, dropping some. Of millions of clones listed, around 94% were seen once; the top ten hold 0.11% to 0.15%. The sequenced material came from naive CD4+ T cells sorted from blood. The sample's subset: CD45RA+ positively selected. These receptors all come from a man between 18 and 35 years old in good health.

V gene TRBV6-1 combines with J gene TRBJ2-5, with 8 nucleotides matching TRBD2. The CDR3 sequence is 12 residues long. The junction had 10 bases not matched to a gene; V was cut back by 5 bases and J by 14 bases. The germline gives CDR1 MNHNS, CDR2 SASEGT. In nucleotides, the CDR3 is TGTGCCAGCAGTCCGCTAGCGGGCCTCTCCTACTTC. Protein sequence: CASSPLAGLSYF.

V gene TRBV19 combines with J gene TRBJ2-7; the match to TRBD2 covers 8 bases. Trimming cost V 9 bases and J 2 bases; bases outside gene matches: 6. Germline assignment: CDR1 LNHDA and CDR2 SQIVND (reference sequence). The length of the CDR3 is 13 residues. The CDR3, as DNA: TGTGCCAGCCGACTAGCGTCGACCTACGAGCAGTACTTC. Translation: CASRLASTYEQYF.

The chain combines TRBV15 with TRBJ2-1; 8 bases align to TRBD2. Per germline, CDR1 LNHNV and CDR2 YYDKDF (reference sequence). The CDR3 spans 14 residues. Germline trimming cut 0 bases from V and 8 bases from J; bases unmatched to any gene: 3. Here the CDR3 DNA reads TGTGCCACCAGCAGAGATCAAGCGGGGGATGAGCAGTTCTTC. Its translation: CATSRDQAGDEQFF.

This clone has just one count. This sequence joins TRBV5-1 and TRBJ2-7, with TRBD2 identical over 13 bases. The junction had 12 bases not matched to a gene; V was cut back by 2 bases and J by 7 bases. Germline V gene sequence: CDR1 SGHRS, CDR2 YFSETQ. This CDR3 spans 17 amino acids. The CDR3 sequence is CASSLRTSGGRDGEQYF. Written as DNA, the CDR3 is TGCGCCAGCAGCTTACGGACTAGCGGGGGTCGAGACGGAGAGCAGTACTTC.

CDR3 in amino acids: CASSVSHRDLPYSNQPQHF. In DNA form, the CDR3 reads TGTGCCAGCAGCGTATCTCACAGGGACCTGCCGTATAGCAATCAGCCCCAGCATTTT. This sequence joins TRBV6-4 and TRBJ1-5; D possibly corresponds to TRBD1 (6 bases). The CDR3 length is 19 residues. CDR1 and CDR2 from the germline V gene are MRHNA and SNTAGT. V shed 6 bases and J shed 0 bases, with 24 bases lying between them.

The chain combines TRBV7-2 with TRBJ1-6; unclear D gene. Looked up from germline, CDR1 is SGHTA and CDR2 is FQGNSA. With 5 bases removed from V and 9 bases from J, the gap between germline ends came to 14 bases. The CDR3 length is 14 residues. CDR3 in amino acids: CASSHWEKASPLHF. CDR3 nucleotides: TGTGCCAGCAGCCACTGGGAAAAAGCTTCACCCCTCCACTTT.

The V and J genes are TRBV7-6 and TRBJ2-6; TRBD1 agrees at 9 bases. J lost 0 bases, V lost 4 bases, and 13 bases had no gene match. CDR1 and CDR2 (germline): SGHVS, FNYEAQ. This CDR3 region has 20 residues. The CDR3 nucleotides are TGTGCCAGCAGCTCAGAACCAGCCGGGACAGGGCTCTCTGGGGCCAACGTCCTGACTTTC. Protein sequence: CASSSEPAGTGLSGANVLTF.

V gene TRBV18 combines with J gene TRBJ1-3, with D perhaps matching TRBD1 (6 bases). The CDR3 length is 16 residues. Trimming removed 3 bases at V and 1 base at J, with 13 bases between. Germline V lookup: CDR1 KGHSH, CDR2 LQKENI. For the CDR3, the DNA is TGTGCCAGCTCACCCACACAGGGTGGATCTGGAAACACCATATATTTT. Its translation: CASSPTQGGSGNTIYF.

CDR3 sequence reads: CASSLGQALNNEQFF. In DNA form, the CDR3 reads TGCGCCAGCAGCTTGGGACAGGCTCTTAACAATGAGCAGTTCTTC. The chain joins TRBV5-1 to TRBJ2-1, with D possibly matching TRBD1 (6 bases). Trimming removed 0 bases from V and 5 bases from J, with 12 bases in between. Germline lookup yields CDR1 SGHRS and CDR2 YFSETQ. The CDR3 is made up of 15 amino acids.

The chain couples TRBV28 to TRBJ2-5; maybe TRBD2 (6 bases). CDR3 length equals 14 residues. Germline CDR1 and CDR2: MDHEN and SYDVKM. With 4 bases removed from V and 1 base from J, the gap between germline ends came to 10 bases. CDR3 sequence: CASSSRDSQETQYF. The CDR3 bases are TGTGCCAGCAGTTCCCGGGACTCCCAAGAGACCCAGTACTTC.

J is TRBJ2-1 and V is TRBV11-1, with 9 bases lining up with TRBD2. The CDR3 is 17 residues long. With 7 bases clipped from V and 5 bases from J, the junction kept 15 bases outside the gene matches. CDR1 and CDR2 (germline): SGHAT, FQDESV (reference sequence). In DNA form, the CDR3 reads TGTGCCAGCACTTTAGCGGGGGCCTTTTTTTTTAACAATGAGCAGTTCTTC. Protein sequence: CASTLAGAFFFNNEQFF.